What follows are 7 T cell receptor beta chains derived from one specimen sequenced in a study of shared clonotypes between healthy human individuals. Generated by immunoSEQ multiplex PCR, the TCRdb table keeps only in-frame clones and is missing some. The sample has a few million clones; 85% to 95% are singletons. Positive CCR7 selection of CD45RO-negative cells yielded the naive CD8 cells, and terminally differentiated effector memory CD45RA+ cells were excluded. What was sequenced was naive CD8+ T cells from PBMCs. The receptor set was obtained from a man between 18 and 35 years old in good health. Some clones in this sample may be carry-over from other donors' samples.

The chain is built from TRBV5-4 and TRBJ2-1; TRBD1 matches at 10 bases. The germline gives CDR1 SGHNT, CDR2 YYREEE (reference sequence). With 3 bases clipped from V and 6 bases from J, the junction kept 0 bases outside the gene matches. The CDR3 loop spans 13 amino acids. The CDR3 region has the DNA TGTGCCAGCAGCTGGGACAGGGGCAATGAGCAGTTCTTC. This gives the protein CASSWDRGNEQFF.

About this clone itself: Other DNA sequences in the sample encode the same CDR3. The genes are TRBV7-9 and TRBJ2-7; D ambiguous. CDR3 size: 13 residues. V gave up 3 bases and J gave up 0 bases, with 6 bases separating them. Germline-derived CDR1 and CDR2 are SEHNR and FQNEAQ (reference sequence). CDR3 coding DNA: TGTGCCAGCAGCTTTGGATACTCCTACGAGCAGTACTTC. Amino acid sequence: CASSFGYSYEQYF.

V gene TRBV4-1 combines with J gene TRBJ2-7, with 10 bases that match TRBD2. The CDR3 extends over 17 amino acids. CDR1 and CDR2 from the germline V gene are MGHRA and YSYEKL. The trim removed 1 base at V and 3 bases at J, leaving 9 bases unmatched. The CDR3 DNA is TGCGCCAGCAGCCAAGTATCCCTAGCGGGGGCTGTCTACGAGCAGTACTTC. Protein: CASSQVSLAGAVYEQYF.

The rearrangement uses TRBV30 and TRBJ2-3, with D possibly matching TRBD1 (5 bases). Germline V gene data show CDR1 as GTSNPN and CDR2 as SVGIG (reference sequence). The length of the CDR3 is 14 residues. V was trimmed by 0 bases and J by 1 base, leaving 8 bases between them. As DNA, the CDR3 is TGTGCCTGGAGTGTAGGCAGGGGCACAGATACGCAGTATTTT. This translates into CAWSVGRGTDTQYF.

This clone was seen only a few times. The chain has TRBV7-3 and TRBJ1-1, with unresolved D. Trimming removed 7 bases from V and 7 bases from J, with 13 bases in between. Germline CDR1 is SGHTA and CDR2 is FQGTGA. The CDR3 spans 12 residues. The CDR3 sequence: CASTKTGGEAFF. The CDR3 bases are TGTGCCAGCACCAAAACGGGTGGTGAAGCTTTCTTT.

The CDR3 sequence is CASSLIGEGVNDTQYF. The CDR3 DNA follows: TGTGCCAGCAGTCTAATTGGCGAGGGGGTTAATGATACGCAGTATTTT. The gene calls are TRBV28 and TRBJ2-3; tentatively, D is TRBD1 (6 bases). The CDR3 is made up of 16 amino acids. The V gene lost 5 bases and the J gene lost 6 bases, with 21 bases spanning the gap. CDR1 and CDR2 (germline): MDHEN, SYDVKM.

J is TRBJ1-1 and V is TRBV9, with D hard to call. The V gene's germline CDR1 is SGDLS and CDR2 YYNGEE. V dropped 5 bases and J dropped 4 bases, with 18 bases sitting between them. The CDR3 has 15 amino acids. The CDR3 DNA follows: TGTGCCAGCAGTCCTGGACCCCTCCGCAGCACTGAAGCTTTCTTT. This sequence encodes CASSPGPLRSTEAFF.